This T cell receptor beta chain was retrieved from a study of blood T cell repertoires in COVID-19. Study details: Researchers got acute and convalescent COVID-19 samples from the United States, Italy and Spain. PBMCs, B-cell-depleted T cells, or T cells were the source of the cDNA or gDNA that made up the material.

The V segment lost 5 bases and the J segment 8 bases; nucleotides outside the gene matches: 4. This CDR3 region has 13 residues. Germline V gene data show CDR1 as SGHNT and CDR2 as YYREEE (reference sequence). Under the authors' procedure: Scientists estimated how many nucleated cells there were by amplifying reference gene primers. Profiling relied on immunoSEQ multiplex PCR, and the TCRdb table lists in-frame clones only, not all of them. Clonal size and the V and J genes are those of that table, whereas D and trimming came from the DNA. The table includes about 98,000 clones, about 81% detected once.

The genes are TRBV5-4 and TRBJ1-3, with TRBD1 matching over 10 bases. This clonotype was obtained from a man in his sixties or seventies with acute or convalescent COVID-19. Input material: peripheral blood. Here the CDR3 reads CASSMDRGDTIYF. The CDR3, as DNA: TGTGCCAGCAGTATGGACAGGGGGGACACCATATATTTT.